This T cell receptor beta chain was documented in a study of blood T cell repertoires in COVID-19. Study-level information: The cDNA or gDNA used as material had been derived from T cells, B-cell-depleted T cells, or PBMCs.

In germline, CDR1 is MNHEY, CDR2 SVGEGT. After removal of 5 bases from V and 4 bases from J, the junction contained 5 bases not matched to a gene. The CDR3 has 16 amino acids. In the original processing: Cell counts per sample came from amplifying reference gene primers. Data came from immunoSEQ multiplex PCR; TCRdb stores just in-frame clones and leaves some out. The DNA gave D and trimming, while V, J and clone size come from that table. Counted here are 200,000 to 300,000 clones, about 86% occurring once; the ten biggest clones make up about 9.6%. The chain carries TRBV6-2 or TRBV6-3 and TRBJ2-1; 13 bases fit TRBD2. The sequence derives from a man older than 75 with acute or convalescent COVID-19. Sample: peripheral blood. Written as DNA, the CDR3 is TGTGCCAGCAGTCTGGGGACTAGCGGGAAGTACAATGAGCAGTTCTTC. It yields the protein CASSLGTSGKYNEQFF.